This TCR beta chain was sequenced during a study of T cells in Graves' hyperthyroidism and ophthalmopathy. The CDR3 extends over 12 amino acids. Germline CDR1 reads MDHEN; CDR2 reads SYDVKM. The ends were cut back, 11 bases at V and 6 bases at J, with 16 bases in the middle. Amplification of TCR beta CDR3 regions was performed using RNA transcripts as template. HTBI primers were used for first-round RT-PCR of the TCR CDR3. In TCRdb, the multiplex PCR reads were re-called with MiXCR into one record per CDR3 protein. The repertoire holds hundreds of thousands of distinct CDR3 sequences, with about 20% as singletons. In its sample, this clonotype was seen many times. Fresh peripheral blood, under 13 ml, yielded the PBMCs.

This sequence originates from a man aged 35 to 55 with Graves' ophthalmopathy. V gene TRBV28 combines with J gene TRBJ1-2; D is unresolved. What was sequenced was blood. The CDR3 spells CAALEGRHGYTF. The CDR3, as DNA: TGTGCCGCCCTGGAGGGCCGCCATGGCTACACCTTC.